This TCR beta chain was obtained from a study of blood T cell repertoires in COVID-19. About the study: Italy, Spain and the United States were the sources of the convalescent and acute COVID-19 samples. PBMCs, B-cell-depleted T cells, or T cells were the source of the cDNA or gDNA that made up the material.

CDR3 length: 14 residues. V shed 7 bases, J shed 6 bases, and the junction held 7 bases outside the gene matches. Germline assignment: CDR1 SGHNT and CDR2 YYREEE (reference sequence). Source study methods: How many nucleated cells were present was estimated from reference gene primer amplification. TCRdb keeps only in-frame clones here, not all; method: immunoSEQ multiplex PCR. D and trimming were read from the DNA, whereas the V and J calls and clone size are those reported in that table. The top ten clones hold approximately 12% of a sample with 140,000 to 150,000 clones, 75% to 85% of them seen once.

The receptor's source is a man aged 55-75 years with active or convalescent COVID-19. Sequencing was done on a sample of peripheral blood. The V call is TRBV5-4, the J call TRBJ2-2; 9 positions agree with TRBD2. The CDR3 protein is CASGLAGEAGELFF. In DNA form, the CDR3 reads TGTGCCAGCGGGTTAGCGGGAGAGGCCGGGGAGCTGTTTTTT.